Listed below are T cell receptor beta chains from one sample, sequenced in a study of blood T cells in healthy people across ages. A single record per CDR3 protein comes from TCRdb applying MiXCR to the 5' RACE reads. The table lists about 780,000 distinct CDR3 sequences, around 24% of them singletons. This same sample was also taken into another study, of T cells of mothers and their children.

The material sequenced was blood. These receptors were collected from a boy between 10 and 17 years old in good health. Both conserved end residues are part of each CDR3. Each record gives: V gene, J gene, D gene, clone size, CDR3 DNA, CDR3 protein. D genes are given only for firm matches. Clone size is not always given. Where it is, it says once, few, many or a class for expanded clones.

v_gene: TRBV12-3/TRBV12-4
j_gene: TRBJ2-6
d_gene: -
abundance: -
CDR3nt: TGTGCCAGCAGTTTCGGGCTCCCTGGGGCCAACGTCCTGACTTTC
CDR3aa: CASSFGLPGANVLTF

v_gene: TRBV12-3/TRBV12-4
j_gene: TRBJ2-5
d_gene: TRBD1
abundance: -
CDR3nt: TGTGCCACGGGACAGCAAGAGACCCAGTACTTC
CDR3aa: CATGQQETQYF

v_gene: TRBV24-1
j_gene: TRBJ2-3
d_gene: -
abundance: -
CDR3nt: TGTGCCACCAGTGATTTGCTAAGCTCAGATACGCAGTATTTT
CDR3aa: CATSDLLSSDTQYF

v_gene: TRBV12-3/TRBV12-4
j_gene: TRBJ2-2
d_gene: -
abundance: few
CDR3nt: TGTGCCAGCAGTTTGGCAGCTCCGGGGGAGCTGTTTTTT
CDR3aa: CASSLAAPGELFF

v_gene: TRBV20-1
j_gene: TRBJ2-4
d_gene: TRBD2
abundance: -
CDR3nt: TGCAGTGCCCCGGGGGGGAGCGGGGAAGAATCCAAAAACATTCAGTACTTC
CDR3aa: CSAPGGSGEESKNIQYF

v_gene: TRBV6-2/TRBV6-3
j_gene: TRBJ2-2
d_gene: -
abundance: -
CDR3nt: TGTGCCAGTAAAAGTGGGGGGCTGAGAGACGGGGAGCTGTTTTTT
CDR3aa: CASKSGGLRDGELFF

v_gene: TRBV7-8
j_gene: TRBJ2-3
d_gene: -
abundance: -
CDR3nt: TGTGCCAGCAGCCCCCTGGCAGATACGCAGTATTTT
CDR3aa: CASSPLADTQYF

v_gene: TRBV6-1
j_gene: TRBJ1-2
d_gene: -
abundance: -
CDR3nt: TGTGCCAGCAGTGAAGAGTGGAGGCGGGGGGCCGGTGGCTACACCTTC
CDR3aa: CASSEEWRRGAGGYTF

v_gene: TRBV13
j_gene: TRBJ2-7
d_gene: -
abundance: once
CDR3nt: TGTGCCAGCAGCCCCGGACCCGGGTACGAGCAGTACTTC
CDR3aa: CASSPGPGYEQYF

v_gene: TRBV12-5
j_gene: TRBJ1-5
d_gene: -
abundance: -
CDR3nt: TGTGCTAGTGGTTTGGTAAGGGGTGACAATCAGCCCCAGCATTTT
CDR3aa: CASGLVRGDNQPQHF

v_gene: TRBV9
j_gene: TRBJ1-1
d_gene: -
abundance: -
CDR3nt: TGTGCCAGCAGCGTAGAGGGGCAGCGAGGCACTGAAGCTTTCTTT
CDR3aa: CASSVEGQRGTEAFF

v_gene: TRBV28
j_gene: TRBJ1-5
d_gene: -
abundance: -
CDR3nt: TGTGCCAGCAGTTTATCCCCTCTTCAGCCCCAGCATTTT
CDR3aa: CASSLSPLQPQHF

v_gene: TRBV15
j_gene: TRBJ2-7
d_gene: TRBD2
abundance: few
CDR3nt: TGTGCCACCAGCAGAGCACTAGCGGAGTACGAGCAGTACTTC
CDR3aa: CATSRALAEYEQYF

v_gene: TRBV10-3
j_gene: TRBJ1-2
d_gene: -
abundance: few
CDR3nt: TGTGCCATCAGCCCCGTGACAGAATCCTATGGCTACACCTTC
CDR3aa: CAISPVTESYGYTF

v_gene: TRBV20-1
j_gene: TRBJ2-1
d_gene: TRBD2
abundance: few
CDR3nt: TGCAGTGCTGTTCGGACTAGCGGGGGGTACAATGAGCAGTTCTTC
CDR3aa: CSAVRTSGGYNEQFF

v_gene: TRBV12-3/TRBV12-4
j_gene: TRBJ1-3
d_gene: -
abundance: -
CDR3nt: TGTGCCAGCAGTTTAAACTCCCATGGCACCATATATTTT
CDR3aa: CASSLNSHGTIYF

v_gene: TRBV28
j_gene: TRBJ2-7
d_gene: -
abundance: few
CDR3nt: TGTGCCAGCAGGCATCTATCTTATGACAGGACCTACGAGCAGTACTTC
CDR3aa: CASRHLSYDRTYEQYF

v_gene: TRBV3-1
j_gene: TRBJ2-7
d_gene: -
abundance: few
CDR3nt: TGTGCCAGCAGCCAAGATATACAGGGCTTTGACGAGCAGTACTTC
CDR3aa: CASSQDIQGFDEQYF

v_gene: TRBV12-3/TRBV12-4
j_gene: TRBJ2-7
d_gene: -
abundance: -
CDR3nt: TGTGCCAGCAGTTCCTTACTTCTCTACGAGCAGTACTTC
CDR3aa: CASSSLLLYEQYF

v_gene: TRBV10-1
j_gene: TRBJ2-1
d_gene: -
abundance: -
CDR3nt: TGTGCCAGCAGTGAAAAACGAGCAGGGAAAAGGTACAATGAGCAGTTCTTC
CDR3aa: CASSEKRAGKRYNEQFF

v_gene: TRBV20-1
j_gene: TRBJ2-5
d_gene: TRBD2
abundance: -
CDR3nt: TGCAGTGCTAGAGACCCAGCGGGGGGAGGAGAGACCCAGTACTTC
CDR3aa: CSARDPAGGGETQYF

v_gene: TRBV15
j_gene: TRBJ2-1
d_gene: TRBD2
abundance: -
CDR3nt: TGTGCCACCAGCTCCCGGGGTAGCGGGGGGTACAATGAGCAGTTCTTC
CDR3aa: CATSSRGSGGYNEQFF

v_gene: TRBV12-3/TRBV12-4
j_gene: TRBJ2-3
d_gene: -
abundance: few
CDR3nt: TGTGCCAGCAGTTCTAGATCTAGGGACACAGATACGCAGTATTTT
CDR3aa: CASSSRSRDTDTQYF

v_gene: TRBV27
j_gene: TRBJ1-3
d_gene: -
abundance: -
CDR3nt: TGTGCCAGGCACAGGGGAAACACCATATATTTT
CDR3aa: CARHRGNTIYF